Following are 18 T cell receptor beta chains from one sample sequenced in a study of chemoradiotherapy in HPV16-positive cancers. Libraries were prepared by immunoSEQ multiplex PCR; TCRdb keeps only in-frame clonotypes and omits some of them. The sample contains 15,000 to 20,000 clones, 60% to 80% of which appear only once. Sequencing used tumor tissue, obtained from a patient who underwent chemoradiotherapy. These receptors all stem from a human donor with HPV-associated anogenital cancer.

This rearrangement joins TRBV9 to TRBJ1-3; D uncertain. This CDR3 spans 17 amino acids. V gave up 3 bases and J gave up 4 bases, with 20 bases separating them. CDR1 is SGDLS and CDR2 is YYNGEE in the germline V gene. The chain's CDR3 is CASSASHHRTTGNTIYF. The CDR3, as DNA: TGTGCCAGCAGCGCCTCACATCACCGGACGACGGGAAACACCATATATTTT.

The V and J genes are TRBV6-1 and TRBJ2-7, with a weak D call TRBD1 (5 bases). V was shortened by 6 bases and J by 2 bases, with 11 bases between the two germline ends. Germline loops: CDR1 MNHNS, CDR2 SASEGT. The CDR3 contains 13 residues. CDR3: CASSREPAYEQYF. DNA for the CDR3: TGTGCCAGCAGCAGGGAACCAGCCTACGAGCAGTACTTC.

This chain connects TRBV18 to TRBJ2-7, with D unclear. Germline values: CDR1 KGHSH, CDR2 LQKENI. Trimming left V 6 bases short and J 3 bases short, with 12 bases between. The CDR3 runs to 13 residues. The CDR3 here is CASSLLLDYEQYF. In nucleotides, the CDR3 is TGTGCCAGCTCTCTTTTACTTGACTACGAGCAGTACTTC.

This clone was counted between two and nine times. The V gene is TRBV5-1, the J gene TRBJ1-2; D is unclear. CDR3 size: 14 residues. V was clipped by 2 bases and J by 0 bases, with 8 bases between them. Germline loops: CDR1 SGHRS, CDR2 YFSETQ. The CDR3 loop reads CASSLETANYGYTF. The CDR3 DNA reads as TGCGCCAGCAGCTTAGAGACGGCTAACTATGGCTACACCTTC. The whole variable domain, remainder taken from reference TRBV5-1 and TRBJ1-2, is KAGVTQTPRYLIKTRGQQVTLSCSPISGHRSVSWYQQTPGQGLQFLFEYFSETQRNKGNFPGRFSGRQFSNSRSEMNVSTLELGDSALYLCASSLETANYGYTFGSGTRLTVV.

The chain has TRBV7-2 and TRBJ2-2; no clear D gene. Between the trimmed V and J ends, which lost 6 bases and 6 bases, there was a span of 8 bases. Germline CDR1 reads SGHTA; CDR2 reads FQGNSA. CDR3 length: 12 residues. CDR3 region: CASRTWAGELFF. In nucleotides, the CDR3 is TGTGCCAGCAGAACTTGGGCCGGGGAGCTGTTTTTT.

Regarding this clone: Other DNA sequences of this sample code for an identical CDR3. The CDR3 reads CASSQTDSGNTIYF. The CDR3 bases are TGTGCCAGCAGCCAGACAGACTCTGGAAACACCATATATTTT. The V and J genes are TRBV6-5 and TRBJ1-3, with D perhaps TRBD1 (5 bases). This CDR3 region has 14 residues. The V end was cut by 6 bases, the J end by 0 bases, with 9 bases between. The germline V gene has CDR1 MNHEY and CDR2 SVGAGI.

V and J are TRBV7-3 and TRBJ2-2; D ambiguous. The CDR3 is made up of 14 amino acids. The V and J ends lost 3 bases and 4 bases respectively, with 9 bases between them. Germline V gives CDR1 SGHTA, CDR2 FQGTGA. The chain's CDR3 is CASSFQTTTGELFF. The CDR3 coding sequence is TGTGCCAGCAGCTTCCAGACGACCACCGGGGAGCTGTTTTTT.

This CDR3 reads CASSLTGLLGNSPLHF. DNA of the CDR3: TGTGCCAGCAGCTTAACGGGACTTTTGGGGAATTCACCCCTCCACTTT. The chain is built from TRBV5-4 and TRBJ1-6; D may be TRBD1 (5 bases). The CDR3 covers 16 residues. The V and J ends lost 2 bases and 7 bases respectively, with 16 bases between them. Germline-derived CDR1 and CDR2 are SGHNT and YYREEE (reference sequence).

The chain combines TRBV19 with TRBJ2-2; 8 bases map to TRBD2. This CDR3 spans 16 amino acids. CDR1 LNHDA and CDR2 SQIVND come from the germline V gene (reference sequence). This CDR3 is CAAAGSGMSNTGELFF. The CDR3 nucleotides are TGTGCGGCTGCGGGTAGCGGGATGTCGAACACCGGGGAGCTGTTTTTT. The variable domain in full, with the rest retrieved from reference TRBV19 and TRBJ2-2, is DGGITQSPKYLFRKEGQNVTLSCEQNLNHDAMYWYRQDPGQGLRLIYYSQIVNDFQKGDIAEGYSVSREKKESFPLTVTSAQKNPTAFYLCAAAGSGMSNTGELFFGEGSRLTVL.

The CDR3 here is CASKRELGTGELFF. The CDR3 DNA follows: TGTGCCAGCAAACGGGAGTTGGGCACCGGGGAGCTGTTTTTT. The chain recombines TRBV13 with TRBJ2-2; perhaps TRBD2 as D (6 bases). Germline assignment: CDR1 PRHDT and CDR2 FYEKMQ (reference sequence). Trimming took off 7 bases at V and 4 bases at J, with 13 bases between the two ends. The CDR3 runs 14 residues. Full variable domain (remainder filled in from reference TRBV13 and TRBJ2-2): AAGVIQSPRHLIKEKRETATLKCYPIPRHDTVYWYQQGPGQDPQFLISFYEKMQSDKGSIPDRFSAQQFSDYHSELNMSSLELGDSALYFCASKRELGTGELFFGEGSRLTVL.

This chain uses TRBV5-4 with TRBJ2-6; D might be TRBD1 or TRBD2, each matching 5 bases. Per germline, CDR1 SGHNT and CDR2 YYREEE (reference sequence). The CDR3 sequence is 18 residues long. V lost 3 bases to trimming and J lost 0 bases, with 16 bases between them. CDR3 coding DNA: TGTGCCAGCAGCTCGACCGGGACCTACAGCTCTGGGGCCAACGTCCTGACTTTC. Residues: CASSSTGTYSSGANVLTF.

This clone is labeled medium-sized. This chain links TRBV9 with TRBJ1-2; D might be TRBD1 (5 bases). V was trimmed by 3 bases and J by 3 bases, leaving 9 bases between them. CDR3 size: 13 residues. CDR1 and CDR2 from the germline V gene are SGDLS and YYNGEE. This chain's CDR3 is CASSDSGHYGYTF. CDR3 nucleotides: TGTGCCAGCAGCGACTCGGGGCACTATGGCTACACCTTC.

The rearrangement uses TRBV30 and TRBJ2-5; 14 positions agree with TRBD2. CDR3 length: 14 amino acids. Germline V gene sequence: CDR1 GTSNPN, CDR2 SVGIG (reference sequence). The trim removed 5 bases at V and 6 bases at J, leaving 5 bases unmatched. CDR3 protein: CAWGTSGRTKTQYF. The CDR3 DNA reads as TGTGCCTGGGGGACTAGCGGGAGAACGAAGACCCAGTACTTC.

The chain is built from TRBV11-3 and TRBJ2-3; D gene uncertain. Trimming stripped 2 bases from V and 4 bases from J, with 10 bases between. The CDR3 totals 14 residues. Germline CDR1 and CDR2: SGHNT and YENEEA. The DNA of the CDR3 is TGTGCCAGCAGCTTACCCGGACGGGCAGATACGCAGTATTTT. It specifies CASSLPGRADTQYF. Using reference TRBV11-3 and TRBJ2-3 for the parts outside the CDR3, the full variable domain is EAGVVQSPRYKIIEKKQPVAFWCNPISGHNTLYWYLQNLGQGPELLIRYENEEAVDDSQLPKDRFSAERLKGVDSTLKIQPAELGDSAVYLCASSLPGRADTQYFGPGTRLTVL.

This clone ranks as medium-sized (0.01 to 0.1%). The chain has TRBV14 and TRBJ2-7; 8 nucleotides match TRBD1. V lost 4 bases to trimming and J lost 9 bases; unmatched junction nucleotides: 14. This CDR3 has 15 amino acids. Looked up from germline, CDR1 is SGHDN and CDR2 is FVKESK. The CDR3 loop is CASSPTGTGASGQYF. In DNA, the CDR3 is TGTGCCAGCAGCCCAACCGGGACAGGAGCAAGCGGGCAGTACTTC.

The V and J genes are TRBV28 and TRBJ1-1, with D uncertain. V was trimmed by 2 bases and J by 1 base, leaving 8 bases between them. The germline CDR1 and CDR2 sequences are MDHEN and SYDVKM. The CDR3 is 14 amino acids. CDR3 protein: CASSLARTNTEAFF. DNA of the CDR3: TGTGCCAGCAGTTTAGCGCGGACGAACACTGAAGCTTTCTTT.

This chain joins TRBV30 and TRBJ1-3; no reliable D call. The V gene lost 3 bases and the J gene lost 4 bases, with 16 bases spanning the gap. Germline V gene lookup returns CDR1 GTSNPN and CDR2 SVGIG (reference sequence). The CDR3 sequence is 15 residues long. Written as DNA, the CDR3 is TGTGCCTGGAGCGGCCCTGGCGGGTACGGAAACACCATATATTTT. Protein sequence: CAWSGPGGYGNTIYF.

This clone occurred once. This chain's CDR3 is CSAHYNEKLFF. The CDR3 DNA is TGCAGTGCCCATTATAATGAAAAACTGTTTTTT. The chain recombines TRBV20-1 with TRBJ1-4; no firm D call. The CDR3 is made up of 11 amino acids. CDR1 and CDR2 from the germline V gene are DFQATT and SNEGSKA (reference sequence). V was clipped by 6 bases and J by 4 bases, with 6 bases between them.